Presented here are 16 T cell receptor beta chains from one specimen sequenced in a study of blood T cell repertoires in COVID-19. The table came from immunoSEQ multiplex PCR; TCRdb's copy has only in-frame clones and leaves some out. Among some 460,000 clones listed, roughly 90% were seen once. Sequenced input: peripheral blood. The source is a woman under 40 with acute or convalescent COVID-19.

The rearrangement links TRBV28 to TRBJ2-7; TRBD1 aligns across 8 bases. Germline V gene data show CDR1 as MDHEN and CDR2 as SYDVKM. The ends lost 6 bases at V and 2 bases at J; junction bases unmatched: 9. There are 15 residues in the CDR3. CDR3 residues: CASSPTGTGTYEQYF. Here the CDR3 DNA reads TGTGCCAGCAGCCCGACCGGGACAGGAACCTACGAGCAGTACTTC.

J is TRBJ1-1 and V is TRBV24-1, with D possibly TRBD1 on 6 matching bases. Germline V gene data show CDR1 as KGHDR and CDR2 as SFDVKD. Trimming took off 5 bases at V and 1 base at J, with 16 bases between the two ends. The CDR3 runs 16 residues. The CDR3 nucleotides read TGTGCCACCAGTGCCTCCTCGGGACAAAAGAACACTGAAGCTTTCTTT. This encodes CATSASSGQKNTEAFF.

The chain has TRBV5-1 and TRBJ2-1, with D uncertain. Germline V CDR1 and CDR2: SGHRS, YFSETQ. Trimming removed 0 bases from V and 2 bases from J, with 6 bases in between. CDR3 length: 14 residues. CDR3 residues: CASSLGLPYNEQFF. The CDR3 bases are TGCGCCAGCAGCTTGGGACTTCCCTACAATGAGCAGTTCTTC.

This rearrangement joins TRBV19 to TRBJ2-5; TRBD2 agrees at 10 bases. The germline gives CDR1 LNHDA, CDR2 SQIVND (reference sequence). The ends lost 4 bases at V and 4 bases at J; junction bases unmatched: 15. The length of the CDR3 is 18 residues. CDR3 in amino acids: CASSRASGGSGNRETQYF. The CDR3 nucleotides read TGTGCCAGTAGTAGGGCTAGCGGGGGTTCAGGCAACAGAGAGACCCAGTACTTC.

The V and J genes are TRBV5-6 and TRBJ2-7; D is perhaps TRBD1 (6 bases). Trimming removed 4 bases at V and 6 bases at J, with 11 bases between. This CDR3 has 12 residues. CDR1 and CDR2 (germline): SGHDT, YYEEEE. The CDR3 DNA sequence: TGTGCCAGCAGCATACAGGGTACCGAGCAGTACTTC. Its translation is CASSIQGTEQYF.

This clone was counted once. The chain recombines TRBV6-4 with TRBJ2-5; tentatively, D is TRBD2 (7 bases). V was cut by 6 bases and J by 5 bases, with 22 bases left in between. The CDR3 is 16 residues long. Germline V CDR1 and CDR2: MRHNA, SNTAGT. The CDR3 nucleotides are TGTGCCAGCAGAGGGGGGGGTCAGCAAATCGCGGAGACCCAGTACTTC. It specifies CASRGGGQQIAETQYF.

The V and J genes are TRBV10-3 and TRBJ1-1, with 7 bases identical to TRBD1. The CDR3 totals 13 residues. In germline, CDR1 is ENHRY, CDR2 SYGVKD. Losses at the gene ends were 10 bases for V and 7 bases for J; bases not matched to a gene: 12. The CDR3 here is CASHRDSGGEAFF. CDR3 nucleotide sequence: TGTGCCAGCCACCGGGACAGTGGGGGTGAAGCTTTCTTT.

This sequence joins TRBV4-1 and TRBJ2-5; TRBD2 agrees at 8 bases. CDR1 MGHRA and CDR2 YSYEKL come from the germline V gene. V dropped 3 bases and J dropped 5; count of bases not matched to a gene: 5. The CDR3 has 14 amino acids. The CDR3 nucleotides read TGCGCCAGCAGCCACTTCCGGGGGGGTGAGACCCAGTACTTC. Its translation: CASSHFRGGETQYF.

The chain carries TRBV7-6 and TRBJ1-1; 7 bases are a match to TRBD1. V lost 3 bases, J lost 0 bases, and 4 bases stayed unmatched. The germline V gene encodes CDR1 SGHVS and CDR2 FNYEAQ. The CDR3 runs 15 residues. CDR3 coding DNA: TGTGCCAGCAGCTTCAGACAGGGAATGAACACTGAAGCTTTCTTT. Translating gives CASSFRQGMNTEAFF.

The genes are TRBV5-1 and TRBJ2-3; 14 nucleotides match TRBD2. There are 17 residues in the CDR3. CDR1 and CDR2 from the germline V gene are SGHRS and YFSETQ. Unmatched junction bases numbered 9, after V lost 4 bases and J lost 5 bases. The CDR3 loop reads CASSPPTSGGAQDTQYF. The CDR3 DNA sequence: TGCGCCAGCAGCCCTCCGACTAGCGGGGGGGCCCAAGATACGCAGTATTTT.

The chain carries TRBV5-1 and TRBJ2-1, with unresolved D. V was shortened by 3 bases and J by 5 bases, with 9 bases between the two germline ends. The CDR3 has 13 amino acids. Germline CDR1 SGHRS, CDR2 YFSETQ. The DNA for the CDR3 is TGCGCCAGCAGCTCGAACAGTGACAATGAGCAGTTCTTC. The encoded protein is CASSSNSDNEQFF.

The chain employs TRBV5-6 and TRBJ2-2, with a weak D call TRBD2 (5 bases). Trimming took off 2 bases at V and 3 bases at J, with 14 bases between the two ends. This CDR3 is 16 amino acids long. The germline gives CDR1 SGHDT, CDR2 YYEEEE. The DNA for the CDR3 is TGTGCCAGCAGCTTAAGTCGAGGGCTGGACACCGGGGAGCTGTTTTTT. It is translated as CASSLSRGLDTGELFF.

This sequence joins TRBV7-9 and TRBJ2-5; D perhaps matches TRBD2 (7 bases). CDR3 length: 18 amino acids. Trimming removed 5 bases from V and 2 bases from J, with 24 bases in between. From germline, CDR1 is SEHNR and CDR2 FQNEAQ (reference sequence). The CDR3 sequence: CASSPGTIAGEIQETQYF. The DNA for the CDR3 is TGTGCCAGCAGCCCAGGGACAATCGCGGGAGAAATTCAAGAGACCCAGTACTTC.

This clone was seen once. The rearrangement joins TRBV10-1 to TRBJ1-5; no clear D gene. V lost 4 bases, J lost 3 bases, and 7 bases lay in between. Per germline, CDR1 WNHNN and CDR2 SYGVQD (reference sequence). The CDR3 consists of 13 residues. CDR3 bases: TGCGCCAGCAGTGCGGGGTTCAATCAGCCCCAGCATTTT. Translation: CASSAGFNQPQHF.

The chain links TRBV28 to TRBJ2-7; 12 positions match TRBD2. Germline lookup yields CDR1 MDHEN and CDR2 SYDVKM. The CDR3 sequence is 18 residues long. V lost 4 bases, J lost 4 bases, and 14 bases stayed unmatched. The CDR3 reads CASSSLPSSTSGGYEQYF. In DNA form, the CDR3 reads TGTGCCAGCAGTTCATTACCCTCATCGACTAGCGGGGGTTACGAGCAGTACTTC.

V gene TRBV30 combines with J gene TRBJ2-3; 9 nucleotides align to TRBD2. V gave up 3 bases and J gave up 7 bases; unmatched junction bases: 8. The germline V gene has CDR1 GTSNPN and CDR2 SVGIG (reference sequence). The CDR3 has 14 residues. CDR3 amino acids: CAWRGRGGLNTQYF. Here the CDR3 DNA reads TGTGCCTGGAGAGGGCGGGGGGGCCTAAATACGCAGTATTTT.